This TCR beta chain derives from a study of shared clonotypes between healthy human individuals (TCRdb year 2020). Regarding the study in general: A couple of women and a few men aged 18 to 49 years were included in the cohort. Per donor, three plates each were used for CD4 naive and CD4 memory, two for CD8 naive, and one for CD8 memory. To estimate repertoire size and how much clonotype sharing occurs between individuals, the study deeply sequenced the blood TCR repertoires of roughly 5 healthy adults. To increase sequencing depth and limit assay-specific biases, TCR repertoire library preparation and sequencing were carried out by different laboratories using diverse techniques. Leukapheresis yielded between about 0.9 and 9.5 billion PBMCs per donor.

Comments on this clone: It has no known antigen specificity. No base quality information exists; no much larger clone differs at one position.

The V end loses 2 bases and the J end loses 4 bases, and a stretch of 11 bases separates them. Inclusive of the bounding cysteine and phenylalanine, the CDR3 is 14 residues long. Only the CDR3 region is kept as DNA, spanning 42 bases read in frame from base 1. As encoded in the germline V gene (reference sequence), CDR1 is MNHEY while CDR2 is SMNVEV. The donors were healthy, HIV-negative adults with no recently reported acute infections or vaccinations. Every donor was a Caucasian adult residing in Nashville, Tennessee, USA. CD4+ T cells were enriched through magnetic negative selection, after which naive cells were positively selected on CD45RA and the remaining negative fraction served as the memory subset. Blood was collected by leukapheresis, and PBMCs were isolated by Ficoll-Histopaque density gradient centrifugation and then cryopreserved in liquid nitrogen vapor phase. Purity and quantity of every magnetically sorted T cell population were checked by analytical flow cytometry. Genomic DNA was isolated from every sorted fraction and measured by UV absorbance on a Nanodrop 2000c.

TCR CDR3 regions were amplified from genomic DNA by multiplex PCR using the deep immunoSEQ assay. For each cell subset, the extracted genomic DNA was distributed evenly across all wells of several immunoSEQ 96-well plates, and each plate served as one replicate. For sorted subsets, around 200 ng genomic DNA, equal to tens of thousands of T cell genomes, was loaded into each replicate PCR. The purified libraries were quantified using a Qubit 3.0 fluorometer, sized with a Bioanalyzer 2100, and then quantified again using the KAPA Library Quantification kit. Every immunoSEQ 96-well plate was sequenced on a separate single-read 150-cycle Illumina NextSeq 550 flow cell. Per the source publication's procedure: Because the immunoSEQ output included only junctional sequences and no quality scores, the filtering could not be the same as the filtering used for full-length reads. To assign V/J genes and CDR3, sequences were annotated using PyIR, a Python wrapper for IgBLAST v1.9, with IMGT germline references. Reads were filtered out if the reads had weak V/J assignments (E-value above 1e-6), no CDR3, stop codons, out-of-frame junctions, or ambiguous translated residues. V3J clonotypes were defined by identical inferred V gene, J gene, and CDR3 amino acid sequence. To compute the percentage overlap between repertoires, the number of shared unique clonotypes was divided by the size of the smaller repertoire. Richness of each repertoire was evaluated using RTK rarefaction, the Chao1 estimator, and Recon v2.1 estimates of unobserved clonotypes. OLGA was used to compute generation probabilities for all TCRbeta clonotypes that the gDNA method yielded from a handful of donors. TCRdb obtained this table from immuneACCESS and retained in-frame rearrangements with V and J assigned. These tables miss some clones; where compared with another copy, unresolved V genes account for less than half of the shortfall, and the remainder is unexplained. V and J calls and clone size are as listed in that table; D and trimming were resolved from the DNA. The sample yields approximately 2.5 million clones; over 85% were counted once. About 0.13% of the sample is held by the ten biggest clonotypes.

Study-wide conclusions, independent of this receptor: The genetic and exposure-history diversity represented was limited by the small number of donors. Sampling was restricted to blood, and TCR repertoires in tissue are likely to differ from TCR repertoires in blood. Pairwise subsampling indicated that sequencing depth was expected to affect the degree of clonotype sharing among donors. Larger estimated clonotype richness was generally found for naive subsets than for memory subsets. Rarefaction of sorted-subset datasets indicated incomplete sequencing despite the large sequencing depth. Higher generation probabilities were observed for clonotypes shared by all four sorted-subset donors than for non-shared clonotypes. Sharing across several donors was observed for approximately 5% of naive CD4, over 3% of naive CD8, around 2.5% of memory CD4, and about 0.4% of memory CD8 clonotypes.

The sequence came from a man younger than 35 in good health. Recombination linked TRBV27 to TRBJ2-5; the D gene is perhaps TRBD1 or TRBD2, each of them matching over 5 bases. Sequenced sample: naive CD4+ T cells sorted from blood. In light of the paper, this sample's cell subset or site label describes: CD45RA+ positively selected. The CDR3 reads as follows: CASSLRGDGETQYF. The nucleotides read TGTGCCAGCAGTTTACGAGGGGACGGAGAGACCCAGTACTTC.